The rows below give T cell receptor beta chains drawn from one sample of a study of T cell changes during pregnancy in multiple sclerosis. Method: immunoSEQ multiplex PCR; TCRdb's copy keeps in-frame clones and lacks some. The table has some 28,000 clones, about 89% seen once. Material: CD8+ T cells from peripheral blood mononuclear cells, obtained before pregnancy. The receptors originated from a female donor with multiple sclerosis, enrolled in a pregnancy study. Both conserved end residues are part of each CDR3. The D gene is left open where the match is weak. The size entry is marked missing in some rows and otherwise reads once, few, many or a size class.

CDR3 protein: CASSLTDPGYEQYF; CDR3 DNA: TGTGCCAGCAGTTTGACGGACCCAGGGTACGAGCAGTACTTC; clone size: once; V gene: TRBV28; J gene: TRBJ2-7; D gene: NA
CDR3 protein: CASSADRETDTQYF; CDR3 DNA: TGTGCCAGCAGCGCGGACAGGGAGACAGATACGCAGTATTTT; clone size: NA; V gene: TRBV5-4; J gene: TRBJ2-3; D gene: TRBD1
CDR3 protein: CASSLAGAGGGYNEQFF; CDR3 DNA: TGTGCCAGCAGCTTAGCGGGAGCGGGAGGGGGATACAATGAGCAGTTCTTC; clone size: NA; V gene: TRBV7-2; J gene: TRBJ2-1; D gene: TRBD2
CDR3 protein: CASSQAPTRGTGAAYEQYF; CDR3 DNA: TGCGCCAGCAGCCAAGCTCCTACCCGGGGGACAGGGGCGGCCTACGAGCAGTACTTC; clone size: NA; V gene: TRBV4-3; J gene: TRBJ2-7; D gene: TRBD1
CDR3 protein: CASSYSTDSYEQYF; CDR3 DNA: TGTGCCAGCAGTTACTCCACGGACAGCTACGAGCAGTACTTC; clone size: large; V gene: TRBV6-6; J gene: TRBJ2-7; D gene: NA
CDR3 protein: CASSLERQGIFETQYF; CDR3 DNA: TGCGCCAGCAGCTTGGAAAGGCAGGGAATTTTTGAGACCCAGTACTTC; clone size: NA; V gene: TRBV5-1; J gene: TRBJ2-5; D gene: NA
CDR3 protein: CASSLRPSGGTQYF; CDR3 DNA: TGTGCCAGCAGCTTAAGGCCCTCCGGGGGTACGCAGTATTTT; clone size: NA; V gene: TRBV13; J gene: TRBJ2-3; D gene: NA
CDR3 protein: CASSTGSSTEAFF; CDR3 DNA: TGTGCCAGCAGCACAGGGTCGAGCACTGAAGCTTTCTTT; clone size: NA; V gene: TRBV7-9; J gene: TRBJ1-1; D gene: NA
CDR3 protein: CASSEGWLGTALAEAFF; CDR3 DNA: TGTGCCAGCAGTGAAGGGTGGCTGGGGACTGCGTTAGCTGAAGCTTTCTTT; clone size: NA; V gene: TRBV2; J gene: TRBJ1-1; D gene: NA
CDR3 protein: CASRGSGRRDNEQFF; CDR3 DNA: TGTGCCAGCAGGGGTAGCGGGAGGAGAGACAATGAGCAGTTCTTC; clone size: NA; V gene: TRBV25-1; J gene: TRBJ2-1; D gene: TRBD2
CDR3 protein: CASSSRQTIMNTEAFF; CDR3 DNA: TGTGCCAGCAGTTCCCGACAGACAATTATGAACACTGAAGCTTTCTTT; clone size: NA; V gene: TRBV27; J gene: TRBJ1-1; D gene: NA
CDR3 protein: CASSESGDGANVLTF; CDR3 DNA: TGTGCCAGCAGTGAATCAGGGGACGGGGCCAACGTCCTGACTTTC; clone size: NA; V gene: TRBV6-4; J gene: TRBJ2-6; D gene: NA
CDR3 protein: CASSYGRDYGYTF; CDR3 DNA: TGTGCCAGCAGTTATGGCAGGGACTATGGCTACACCTTC; clone size: NA; V gene: TRBV27; J gene: TRBJ1-2; D gene: NA
CDR3 protein: CASSAGLAGGPGTGELFF; CDR3 DNA: TGTGCCAGCTCAGCGGGACTAGCGGGAGGGCCCGGCACCGGGGAGCTGTTTTTT; clone size: NA; V gene: TRBV18; J gene: TRBJ2-2; D gene: TRBD2
CDR3 protein: CASSLRQGGGYTQYF; CDR3 DNA: TGTGCCAGCAGCTTAAGACAGGGGGGTGGGTATACGCAGTATTTT; clone size: NA; V gene: TRBV7-2; J gene: TRBJ2-3; D gene: TRBD1
CDR3 protein: CASSLWGGYNEQFF; CDR3 DNA: TGTGCCAGCAGTTTGTGGGGGGGGTACAATGAGCAGTTCTTC; clone size: NA; V gene: TRBV27; J gene: TRBJ2-1; D gene: TRBD2
CDR3 protein: CSVEPTGHYGYTF; CDR3 DNA: TGCAGCGTCGAACCGACAGGGCACTATGGCTACACCTTC; clone size: NA; V gene: TRBV29-1; J gene: TRBJ1-2; D gene: TRBD1
CDR3 protein: CASSQDWGRAAYGYTF; CDR3 DNA: TGCGCCAGCAGCCAAGATTGGGGCAGGGCGGCCTATGGCTACACCTTC; clone size: few; V gene: TRBV4-3; J gene: TRBJ1-2; D gene: NA
CDR3 protein: CASSQNPGNTGELFF; CDR3 DNA: TGCGCCAGCAGCCAAAACCCGGGGAACACCGGGGAGCTGTTTTTT; clone size: NA; V gene: TRBV4-3; J gene: TRBJ2-2; D gene: NA
CDR3 protein: CASSVEGLMNTEAFF; CDR3 DNA: TGTGCCAGCAGCGTAGAGGGACTGATGAACACTGAAGCTTTCTTT; clone size: NA; V gene: TRBV9; J gene: TRBJ1-1; D gene: NA
CDR3 protein: CASSPGASNTEAFF; CDR3 DNA: TGCGCCAGCAGCCCCGGTGCATCGAACACTGAAGCTTTCTTT; clone size: NA; V gene: TRBV5-1; J gene: TRBJ1-1; D gene: NA
CDR3 protein: CASSLGLAGGLHYNEQFF; CDR3 DNA: TGTGCCAGCAGCTTAGGACTAGCGGGAGGCTTACACTACAATGAGCAGTTCTTC; clone size: NA; V gene: TRBV7-8; J gene: TRBJ2-1; D gene: TRBD2
CDR3 protein: CASSDPGQGSTDTQYF; CDR3 DNA: TGTGCCAGCAGTGATCCTGGACAGGGTAGCACAGATACGCAGTATTTT; clone size: NA; V gene: TRBV25-1; J gene: TRBJ2-3; D gene: TRBD1
CDR3 protein: CSVEDLSGSFSLTDTQYF; CDR3 DNA: TGCAGCGTTGAAGATCTATCAGGGTCGTTCTCCCTCACAGATACGCAGTATTTT; clone size: NA; V gene: TRBV29-1; J gene: TRBJ2-3; D gene: NA
CDR3 protein: CASSDSGTLYEQYF; CDR3 DNA: TGTGCCAGCTCCGATAGCGGGACCCTCTACGAGCAGTACTTC; clone size: NA; V gene: TRBV19; J gene: TRBJ2-7; D gene: TRBD2
CDR3 protein: CASRVPGQGKGYTF; CDR3 DNA: TGTGCCAGCAGAGTCCCGGGACAGGGGAAAGGCTACACCTTC; clone size: NA; V gene: TRBV2; J gene: TRBJ1-2; D gene: TRBD1
CDR3 protein: CASSPVGDTQYF; CDR3 DNA: TGTGCCAGCAGCCCCGTCGGAGATACGCAGTATTTT; clone size: NA; V gene: TRBV7-9; J gene: TRBJ2-3; D gene: NA
CDR3 protein: CASSEGQGATYEQYF; CDR3 DNA: TGTGCCAGCAGTGAGGGCCAGGGTGCAACCTACGAGCAGTACTTC; clone size: NA; V gene: TRBV6-1; J gene: TRBJ2-7; D gene: NA
CDR3 protein: CASSPDGSGGPYEQYF; CDR3 DNA: TGTGCCAGCAGCCCCGACGGTTCGGGAGGGCCCTACGAGCAGTACTTC; clone size: once; V gene: TRBV5-6; J gene: TRBJ2-7; D gene: TRBD2
CDR3 protein: CSVGENGYTF; CDR3 DNA: TGCAGCGTTGGTGAGAATGGCTACACCTTC; clone size: NA; V gene: TRBV29-1; J gene: TRBJ1-2; D gene: NA
CDR3 protein: CSWGQGSGEQYF; CDR3 DNA: TGCAGCTGGGGACAGGGGTCGGGAGAGCAGTACTTC; clone size: NA; V gene: TRBV29-1; J gene: TRBJ2-7; D gene: TRBD1
CDR3 protein: CAISATGSTEAFF; CDR3 DNA: TGTGCCATCAGTGCGACAGGGAGCACTGAAGCTTTCTTT; clone size: NA; V gene: TRBV10-3; J gene: TRBJ1-1; D gene: TRBD1
CDR3 protein: CASSYRPGSSGNTIYF; CDR3 DNA: TGTGCCAGCAGTTACAGGCCGGGGAGCTCTGGAAACACCATATATTTT; clone size: few; V gene: TRBV6-5; J gene: TRBJ1-3; D gene: NA
CDR3 protein: CATLDWDYNEQFF; CDR3 DNA: TGTGCCACCCTGGACTGGGACTACAATGAGCAGTTCTTC; clone size: NA; V gene: TRBV19; J gene: TRBJ2-1; D gene: NA
CDR3 protein: CSAWGGREQYF; CDR3 DNA: TGCAGTGCTTGGGGGGGTAGGGAGCAGTACTTC; clone size: NA; V gene: TRBV20-1; J gene: TRBJ2-7; D gene: TRBD2
CDR3 protein: CASSSWTENTEAFF; CDR3 DNA: TGTGCCAGCAGCTCGTGGACAGAGAACACTGAAGCTTTCTTT; clone size: NA; V gene: TRBV7-9; J gene: TRBJ1-1; D gene: NA
CDR3 protein: CASSHALAGGYEQYF; CDR3 DNA: TGCGCCAGCAGCCATGCTCTAGCGGGAGGCTACGAGCAGTACTTC; clone size: NA; V gene: TRBV4-1; J gene: TRBJ2-7; D gene: TRBD2
CDR3 protein: CSVGENSNQPQHF; CDR3 DNA: TGCAGCGTTGGGGAGAATAGCAATCAGCCCCAGCATTTT; clone size: NA; V gene: TRBV29-1; J gene: TRBJ1-5; D gene: NA
CDR3 protein: CASSQVHPGNYGYTF; CDR3 DNA: TGCGCCAGCAGCCAAGTTCATCCAGGCAACTATGGCTACACCTTC; clone size: NA; V gene: TRBV4-1; J gene: TRBJ1-2; D gene: NA
CDR3 protein: CASSLVTTGNEQFF; CDR3 DNA: TGTGCCAGCAGCTTAGTTACCACAGGCAATGAGCAGTTCTTC; clone size: NA; V gene: TRBV11-2; J gene: TRBJ2-1; D gene: NA